This is a list of T cell receptor beta chains from one sample in a study of CD8 T cells in Susac syndrome. TCRdb processed the immunoSEQ multiplex PCR reads anew with MiXCR; each CDR3 protein has one entry. The sample lists some 260,000 distinct CDR3 sequences; about 85% were seen once. Sequenced material: CD8+ T cells from PBMCs. These receptors originate from a human donor with multiple sclerosis. The CDR3 runs from the conserved cysteine through the conserved F or W. D genes are given only for firm matches. Size tells how often a clone was seen (once, few, many) or the class of an expanded clone, and some rows leave it out.

j_call: TRBJ2-5
clone_size: -
d_call: -
v_call: TRBV5-5
cdr3_aa: CASSLNPLFRAQETQYF
cdr3_nt: TGTGCCAGCAGCTTAAATCCCCTGTTTAGGGCCCAAGAGACCCAGTACTTC

j_call: TRBJ2-7
clone_size: -
d_call: -
v_call: TRBV5-1
cdr3_aa: CASSLSGRPEQYF
cdr3_nt: TGCGCCAGCAGCTTGTCCGGCAGGCCCGAGCAGTACTTC

j_call: TRBJ2-1
clone_size: once
d_call: TRBD2
v_call: TRBV3-1
cdr3_aa: CASSPLKGRSSGRVNEQFF
cdr3_nt: TGTGCCAGCAGCCCTTTGAAGGGTCGTTCTAGCGGGAGGGTCAATGAGCAGTTCTTC

j_call: TRBJ2-4
clone_size: -
d_call: -
v_call: TRBV7-2
cdr3_aa: CASSLTNLAKNIQYF
cdr3_nt: TGTGCCAGCAGCTTAACTAATCTAGCCAAAAACATTCAGTACTTC

j_call: TRBJ2-7
clone_size: -
d_call: -
v_call: TRBV28
cdr3_aa: CASSDISPGRIYEQYF
cdr3_nt: TGTGCCAGCAGTGACATATCACCGGGACGGATCTACGAGCAGTACTTC

j_call: TRBJ2-4
clone_size: -
d_call: -
v_call: TRBV9
cdr3_aa: CASSVDSHKNIQYF
cdr3_nt: TGTGCCAGCAGCGTAGATTCACACAAAAACATTCAGTACTTC

j_call: TRBJ2-7
clone_size: -
d_call: TRBD2
v_call: TRBV5-5
cdr3_aa: CASSLRGDQGWEQYF
cdr3_nt: TGTGCCAGCAGCTTGCGGGGGGACCAAGGTTGGGAGCAGTACTTC

j_call: TRBJ1-5
clone_size: -
d_call: -
v_call: TRBV10-3
cdr3_aa: CAISGGESNQPQHF
cdr3_nt: TGTGCCATCAGCGGGGGCGAGAGCAATCAGCCCCAGCATTTT

j_call: TRBJ2-7
clone_size: -
d_call: -
v_call: TRBV28
cdr3_aa: CASSLSASVRYEQYF
cdr3_nt: TGTGCCAGCAGTTTATCTGCCAGTGTCCGCTACGAGCAGTACTTC

j_call: TRBJ2-5
clone_size: -
d_call: -
v_call: TRBV7-9
cdr3_aa: CASMRERFETQYF
cdr3_nt: TGTGCCAGCATGAGGGAGAGGTTCGAGACCCAGTACTTC

j_call: TRBJ2-1
clone_size: -
d_call: -
v_call: TRBV10-3
cdr3_aa: CAISEQGQRDEQFF
cdr3_nt: TGTGCCATCAGTGAGCAGGGGCAAAGGGATGAGCAGTTCTTC

j_call: TRBJ1-1
clone_size: -
d_call: -
v_call: TRBV6-1
cdr3_aa: CASSEGGGNTEAFF
cdr3_nt: TGTGCCAGCAGTGAAGGAGGAGGGAACACTGAAGCTTTCTTT

j_call: TRBJ2-1
clone_size: -
d_call: -
v_call: TRBV5-6
cdr3_aa: CASSPGSGAGGPYNEQFF
cdr3_nt: TGTGCCAGCAGCCCCGGCTCGGGTGCAGGGGGGCCTTACAATGAGCAGTTCTTC

j_call: TRBJ2-7
clone_size: -
d_call: -
v_call: TRBV5-1
cdr3_aa: CASSLFGVGYEQYF
cdr3_nt: TGCGCCAGCAGCTTGTTTGGAGTGGGGTACGAGCAGTACTTC

j_call: TRBJ1-3
clone_size: -
d_call: TRBD1
v_call: TRBV12-3/TRBV12-4
cdr3_aa: CASSNRDRAGNTIYF
cdr3_nt: TGTGCCAGCAGCAACCGCGACAGGGCTGGAAACACCATATATTTT

j_call: TRBJ1-1
clone_size: -
d_call: -
v_call: TRBV7-9
cdr3_aa: CASSLVEGLGTEAFF
cdr3_nt: TGTGCCAGCAGCTTAGTAGAGGGATTGGGCACTGAAGCTTTCTTT

j_call: TRBJ1-6
clone_size: -
d_call: TRBD1
v_call: TRBV27
cdr3_aa: CASSFGTGANSPLHF
cdr3_nt: TGTGCCAGCAGTTTTGGGACAGGGGCTAATTCACCCCTCCACTTT

j_call: TRBJ1-6
clone_size: -
d_call: TRBD1
v_call: TRBV27
cdr3_aa: CASTIGQVYNSPLHF
cdr3_nt: TGTGCCAGCACTATCGGACAGGTCTATAATTCACCCCTCCACTTT

j_call: TRBJ1-1
clone_size: -
d_call: -
v_call: TRBV11-2
cdr3_aa: CASSLVGGRKNTEAFF
cdr3_nt: TGTGCCAGCAGCTTAGTCGGGGGGCGCAAGAACACTGAAGCTTTCTTT

j_call: TRBJ2-7
clone_size: few
d_call: TRBD1
v_call: TRBV2
cdr3_aa: CASSEAGTGSYEQYF
cdr3_nt: TGTGCCAGCAGTGAGGCCGGGACAGGCTCTTACGAGCAGTACTTC